Listed below are T cell receptor beta chains from one sample, sequenced in a study of blood T cell repertoires in COVID-19. Sequencing was performed with immunoSEQ multiplex PCR; in TCRdb, only in-frame clones are kept and a portion is missing. This sample has over 250,000 clones; roughly 87% occur once, and the top ten carry about 14%. The sequenced material came from peripheral blood. All receptors come from a human donor in a cohort sampled during active COVID-19. Both conserved end residues are part of each CDR3. A D gene is named only where the DNA matches it firmly. Clone size, where shown, is once, few, many, or a class for clones that have expanded.

v_gene: TRBV25-1; abundance: .; j_gene: TRBJ2-3; d_gene: .; CDR3aa: CASSLTSDTQYF; CDR3nt: TGTGCCAGCAGTCTCACTTCAGATACGCAGTATTTT
v_gene: TRBV19; abundance: .; j_gene: TRBJ2-5; d_gene: .; CDR3aa: CASSRAFQETQYF; CDR3nt: TGTGCCAGTAGTAGGGCTTTCCAAGAGACCCAGTACTTC
v_gene: TRBV2; abundance: .; j_gene: TRBJ2-7; d_gene: TRBD1; CDR3aa: CASSPQDRGPYEQYF; CDR3nt: TGTGCCAGCAGTCCCCAGGACAGGGGGCCCTACGAGCAGTACTTC
v_gene: TRBV28; abundance: .; j_gene: TRBJ2-7; d_gene: TRBD1; CDR3aa: CASSPSDRAEQYF; CDR3nt: TGTGCCAGCAGCCCGTCAGACAGGGCCGAGCAGTACTTC
v_gene: TRBV27; abundance: once; j_gene: TRBJ2-7; d_gene: .; CDR3aa: CASTPEAGPYEQYF; CDR3nt: TGTGCCAGCACCCCAGAGGCAGGGCCCTACGAGCAGTACTTC
v_gene: TRBV2; abundance: .; j_gene: TRBJ1-6; d_gene: TRBD1; CDR3aa: CASKQGKGSPLHF; CDR3nt: TGTGCCAGCAAACAGGGGAAGGGTTCACCCCTCCACTTT
v_gene: TRBV28; abundance: once; j_gene: TRBJ2-1; d_gene: TRBD2; CDR3aa: CASSLWGLAGGNEQFF; CDR3nt: TGTGCCAGCAGTTTATGGGGACTAGCGGGAGGCAATGAGCAGTTCTTC
v_gene: TRBV7-9; abundance: .; j_gene: TRBJ2-7; d_gene: .; CDR3aa: CASSSTGTAWYEQYF; CDR3nt: TGTGCCAGCAGCTCAACAGGAACCGCGTGGTACGAGCAGTACTTC
v_gene: TRBV4-3; abundance: once; j_gene: TRBJ2-1; d_gene: .; CDR3aa: CASRPGLAIYNEQFF; CDR3nt: TGCGCCAGCAGGCCAGGGCTAGCGATCTACAATGAGCAGTTCTTC
v_gene: TRBV24-1; abundance: few; j_gene: TRBJ2-7; d_gene: TRBD2; CDR3aa: CATSDPSGSDEQYF; CDR3nt: TGTGCCACCAGTGACCCTAGCGGGAGCGACGAGCAGTACTTC
v_gene: TRBV5-8; abundance: .; j_gene: TRBJ2-7; d_gene: .; CDR3aa: CASRRISYEQYF; CDR3nt: TGTGCCAGCAGGAGGATTTCCTACGAGCAGTACTTC
v_gene: TRBV19; abundance: .; j_gene: TRBJ2-6; d_gene: .; CDR3aa: CASSIKGWRPGNSGANVLTF; CDR3nt: TGTGCCAGTAGTATAAAAGGGTGGCGCCCAGGGAACTCTGGGGCCAACGTCCTGACTTTC
v_gene: TRBV7-8; abundance: .; j_gene: TRBJ1-5; d_gene: .; CDR3aa: CASSRYNQPQHF; CDR3nt: TGTGCCAGCAGCCGTTACAATCAGCCCCAGCATTTT
v_gene: TRBV20-1; abundance: once; j_gene: TRBJ2-1; d_gene: TRBD2; CDR3aa: CSASLPSGRRDEQFF; CDR3nt: TGCAGTGCTAGTCTACCTAGCGGGAGGCGAGATGAGCAGTTCTTC
v_gene: TRBV2; abundance: few; j_gene: TRBJ1-5; d_gene: .; CDR3aa: CASNTGGGNQPQHF; CDR3nt: TGTGCCAGCAACACCGGGGGAGGCAATCAGCCCCAGCATTTT
v_gene: TRBV11-2; abundance: .; j_gene: TRBJ2-5; d_gene: .; CDR3aa: CASSFLSGKETQYF; CDR3nt: TGTGCCAGCAGCTTTTTAAGCGGTAAAGAGACCCAGTACTTC
v_gene: TRBV30; abundance: .; j_gene: TRBJ1-4; d_gene: TRBD1; CDR3aa: CAWGLTGVGEKLFF; CDR3nt: TGTGCCTGGGGGTTGACAGGGGTGGGAGAAAAACTGTTTTTT
v_gene: TRBV14; abundance: .; j_gene: TRBJ2-5; d_gene: .; CDR3aa: CASSHRGHQETQYF; CDR3nt: TGTGCCAGCAGCCACAGGGGTCACCAAGAGACCCAGTACTTC
v_gene: TRBV6-6; abundance: .; j_gene: TRBJ2-3; d_gene: .; CDR3aa: CASSPTKGVTDTQYF; CDR3nt: TGTGCCAGCAGCCCTACTAAGGGAGTCACAGATACGCAGTATTTT
v_gene: TRBV7-2; abundance: .; j_gene: TRBJ1-6; d_gene: .; CDR3aa: CASSSRGRANSPLHF; CDR3nt: TGTGCCAGCAGCTCGCGGGGGAGGGCGAATTCACCCCTCCACTTT
v_gene: TRBV7-9; abundance: .; j_gene: TRBJ2-3; d_gene: TRBD2; CDR3aa: CALAGGASDTQYF; CDR3nt: TGTGCCCTTGCGGGGGGCGCCTCAGATACGCAGTATTTT
v_gene: TRBV7-2; abundance: .; j_gene: TRBJ2-1; d_gene: .; CDR3aa: CASSPTGFNEQFF; CDR3nt: TGTGCCAGCAGTCCCACAGGGTTCAATGAGCAGTTCTTC
v_gene: TRBV7-2; abundance: .; j_gene: TRBJ1-6; d_gene: TRBD1; CDR3aa: CASRGTGGVSPLHF; CDR3nt: TGTGCCAGCCGCGGGACAGGGGGCGTTTCACCCCTCCACTTT
v_gene: TRBV5-1; abundance: once; j_gene: TRBJ2-3; d_gene: .; CDR3aa: CASSFTGTETGTQYF; CDR3nt: TGCGCCAGCAGCTTCACTGGGACTGAAACGGGTACGCAGTATTTT
v_gene: TRBV28; abundance: .; j_gene: TRBJ1-2; d_gene: .; CDR3aa: CASSLAASYGYTF; CDR3nt: TGTGCCAGCAGTTTAGCGGCGTCCTATGGCTACACCTTC
v_gene: TRBV6-7; abundance: .; j_gene: TRBJ1-3; d_gene: TRBD1; CDR3aa: CASSSPGQGSSGNTIYF; CDR3nt: TGTGCCAGCAGTTCTCCGGGACAGGGTAGCTCTGGAAACACCATATATTTT
v_gene: TRBV24-1; abundance: .; j_gene: TRBJ2-1; d_gene: .; CDR3aa: CATSDLSRGFGYNEQFF; CDR3nt: TGTGCCACCAGTGATTTAAGTCGGGGATTTGGGTACAATGAGCAGTTCTTC
v_gene: TRBV15; abundance: .; j_gene: TRBJ1-1; d_gene: .; CDR3aa: CATSSPGTGGYGRMNTEAFF; CDR3nt: TGTGCCACCAGCAGCCCTGGGACGGGAGGTTACGGTAGGATGAACACTGAAGCTTTCTTT
v_gene: TRBV19; abundance: once; j_gene: TRBJ2-5; d_gene: .; CDR3aa: CASSKDRQKTQYF; CDR3nt: TGTGCCAGTAGTAAAGACAGACAGAAGACCCAGTACTTC
v_gene: TRBV15; abundance: .; j_gene: TRBJ1-4; d_gene: .; CDR3aa: CATSRVWAESNDREKLFF; CDR3nt: TGTGCCACCAGCAGAGTATGGGCAGAGTCTAATGATAGGGAAAAACTGTTTTTT
v_gene: TRBV28; abundance: .; j_gene: TRBJ2-7; d_gene: .; CDR3aa: CASRTSSALAYEQYF; CDR3nt: TGTGCCAGCAGAACCTCTAGCGCCCTCGCCTACGAGCAGTACTTC